This T cell receptor beta chain came from a study of identical twins. General study findings and limits: Analyses of zero insertions could, in part, be confounded by invariant MAIT and iNKT cells. Insertion counts were lower in abundant cord blood beta clonotypes, a trend that memory repertoires did not show.

This clonotype was observed many times. What it binds is not known. Healthy Caucasians provided all donations. Via MiXCR, TCRdb re-called the 5' RACE reads, giving one row per CDR3 protein. The table shows 690,000 or so distinct CDR3 sequences, with around 5.7% occurring only once. This CDR3 region has 14 residues. Germline V gene sequence: CDR1 SGHAT, CDR2 FQNNGV. V lost 5 bases, J lost 3 bases, and 14 bases lay in between. The chain couples TRBV11-2 to TRBJ2-7; D is undetermined. This TCR was recovered from a man aged 18 to 35 in good health. Input material: naive T cells sorted from blood. Written as DNA, the CDR3 is TGTGCCAGCAGCGTCGCCTTTCAGATCTACGAGCAGTACGTC. It codes for CASSVAFQIYEQYV.